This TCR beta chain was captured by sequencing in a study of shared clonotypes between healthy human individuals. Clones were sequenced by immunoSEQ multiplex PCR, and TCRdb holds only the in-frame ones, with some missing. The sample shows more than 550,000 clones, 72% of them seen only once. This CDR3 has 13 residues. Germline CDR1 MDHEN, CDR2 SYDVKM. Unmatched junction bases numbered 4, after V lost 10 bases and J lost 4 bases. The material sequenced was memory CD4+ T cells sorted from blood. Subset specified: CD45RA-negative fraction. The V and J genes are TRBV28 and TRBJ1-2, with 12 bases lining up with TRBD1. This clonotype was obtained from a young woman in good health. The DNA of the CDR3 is TGTGCCACCGGGACAGGGGGCTTCTATGGCTACACCTTC. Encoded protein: CATGTGGFYGYTF.